This T cell receptor beta chain was observed in a study of regulatory T cells in long-lasting Graves disease. Study outcomes and limitations: Persistent disease preferred TRBV28, TRBJ1-2 and TRBJ2-5.

Specified time point: persistent/refractory GD, antithyroid drugs over 5 years with positive TRAb. There was RNA extracted from PBMCs, and the TCR library was made from it. It was by American Thyroid Association guidelines that Graves' disease was diagnosed. The authors built TCR beta libraries using iRepertoire HTBI primers and Arm-PCR of CDR3 regions. TCRdb called the multiplex PCR reads again in MiXCR, with one record for every CDR3 protein. The sample gives roughly 430,000 distinct CDR3 sequences, roughly a fifth of which show up once; 13% to 15% is in the top ten. The table lists this clonotype with many counts. Its antigen is not known. CDR3 length: 15 residues. The V and J ends lost 1 base and 4 bases respectively, with 14 bases between them. The germline V gene encodes CDR1 DFQATT and CDR2 SNEGSKA (reference sequence).

This chain uses TRBV20-1 with TRBJ2-1; D not certain. The sample consisted of peripheral blood mononuclear cells (PBMCs), taken when the disease was refractory, from a patient treated with antithyroid drugs. The sequence came from a female donor with Graves disease. The CDR3 sequence is CSARASKSYYNEQFF. The CDR3 DNA reads TGCAGTGCTAGAGCTTCTAAGTCTTATTACAATGAGCAGTTCTTC.